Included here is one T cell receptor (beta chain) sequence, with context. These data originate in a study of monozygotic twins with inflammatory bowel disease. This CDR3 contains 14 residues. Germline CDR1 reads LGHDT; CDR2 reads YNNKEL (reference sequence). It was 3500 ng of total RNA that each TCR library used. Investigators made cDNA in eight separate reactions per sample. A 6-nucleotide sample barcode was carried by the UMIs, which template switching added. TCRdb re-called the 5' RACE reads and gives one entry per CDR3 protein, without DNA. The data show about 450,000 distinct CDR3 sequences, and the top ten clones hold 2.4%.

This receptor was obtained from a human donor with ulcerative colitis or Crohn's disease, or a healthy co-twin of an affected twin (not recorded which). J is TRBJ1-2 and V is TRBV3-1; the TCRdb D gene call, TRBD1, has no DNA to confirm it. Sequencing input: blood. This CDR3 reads CASSDRSSGYGYTF.